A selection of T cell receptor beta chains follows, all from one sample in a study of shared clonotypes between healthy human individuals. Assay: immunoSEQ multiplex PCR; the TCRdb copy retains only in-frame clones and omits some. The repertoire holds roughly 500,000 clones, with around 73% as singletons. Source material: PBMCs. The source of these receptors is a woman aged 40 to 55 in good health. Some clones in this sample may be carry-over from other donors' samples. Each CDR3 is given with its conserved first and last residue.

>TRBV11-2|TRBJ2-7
CASSNRDNYEQYF
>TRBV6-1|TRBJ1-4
CASRMDGGYEKLFF
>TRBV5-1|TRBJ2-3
CASSPASRADTQYF
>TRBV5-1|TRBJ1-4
CASSLEQGMNEKLFF
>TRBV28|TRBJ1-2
CASSLFLRAASGYGYTF
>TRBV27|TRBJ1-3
CASSSQGTGNTIYF
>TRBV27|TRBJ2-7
CASSLSTGRAYEQYF
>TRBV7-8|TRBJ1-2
CASSLDRGDGYTF
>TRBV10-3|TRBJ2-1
CAISDPEPGQGTYNEQFF
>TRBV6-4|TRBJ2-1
CASSESSGDYNEQFF
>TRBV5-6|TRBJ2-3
CASSPPDRSTDTQYF
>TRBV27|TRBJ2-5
CASSPNYQETQYF
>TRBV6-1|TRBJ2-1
CASSEYVSSYNEQFF
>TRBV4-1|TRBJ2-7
CASSQGGDRGTSYEQYF
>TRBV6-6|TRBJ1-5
CASSRRGGNQPQHF
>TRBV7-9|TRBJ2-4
CASSSALLNIQYF
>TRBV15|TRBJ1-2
CATSRDIWGRQNYGYTF
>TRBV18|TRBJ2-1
CASSPFSGSYDEQFF
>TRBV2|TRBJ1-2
CASSVGYGYTF
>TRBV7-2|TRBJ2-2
CASSPGLAGGTGELFF
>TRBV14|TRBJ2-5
CASSQGTSGIQETQYF
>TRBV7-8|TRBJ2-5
CASSLFWGLAGGLETQYF
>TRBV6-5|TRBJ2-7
CASSYFGVRGSEQYF
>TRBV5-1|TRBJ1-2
CASSELSGGGGYTF
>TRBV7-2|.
CASSSSGGPYEQYF
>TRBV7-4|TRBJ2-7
CASSFLRYSPYEQYF
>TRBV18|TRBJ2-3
CASSPPGSRTDTQYF
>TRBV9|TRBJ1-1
CASSVAGVNTEAFF
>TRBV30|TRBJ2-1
CAWSARVNEQFF
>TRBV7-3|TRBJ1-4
CASSLFSPRPANEKLFF
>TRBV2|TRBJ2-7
CASSDRSGRGLEQYF
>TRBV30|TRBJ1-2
CAWSQGSGYTF
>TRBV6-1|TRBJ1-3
CASRDSYSGNTIYF
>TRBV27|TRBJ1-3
CASSLRGGNTIYF
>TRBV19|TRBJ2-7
CASSIGGEQYF
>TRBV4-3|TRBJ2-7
CASRRIRQEGEQYF
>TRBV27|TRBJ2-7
CASSGPGQGSHEQYF
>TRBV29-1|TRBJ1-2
CSVEDGQNYGHTF
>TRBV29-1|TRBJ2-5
CSVRSQAMETQYF
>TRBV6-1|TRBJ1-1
CASSGIGVLTEAFF
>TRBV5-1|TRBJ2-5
CASSPGPSETQYF
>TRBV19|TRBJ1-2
CASSIAAEGGYTF
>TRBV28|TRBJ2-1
CASSPGQGYNEQFF
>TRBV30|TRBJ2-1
CASHGRPTVNEQFF
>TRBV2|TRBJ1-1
CASRDTGGGTEAFF